Shown below are 2 T cell receptor beta chains from a single sample sequenced in a study of T-cell memory formation after mild COVID-19. TCRdb re-analysed the 5' RACE reads in MiXCR, keeping a single row per CDR3 protein. Of 180,000 or so distinct CDR3 sequences in the sample, 11% were seen once. The sequenced sample was PBMCs or a T cell subset sorted from them (not recorded which). These receptors originate from a man between 18 and 29 years old who had mild COVID-19 (a few samples of this study predate the infection). Cell type and time point are not known.

Concerning this clonotype: Mismatch with germline at one junction end may stem from a read error. The chain recombines TRBV27 with TRBJ1-1, with 9 bases matching TRBD1. CDR1 and CDR2 from the germline V gene are MNHEY and SMNVEV (reference sequence). This CDR3 has 13 residues. CDR3 protein: CASSLSWGQGRLF. CDR3 in DNA: TGTGCCAGCAGTTTATCTTGGGGACAGGGAAGGCTCTTT.

This clonotype was counted a few times. This chain links TRBV5-5 with TRBJ2-3; D not certain. The CDR3 is made up of 15 amino acids. The germline gives CDR1 SGHKS, CDR2 YYEKEE (reference sequence). With 9 bases removed from V and 5 bases from J, the gap between germline ends came to 22 bases. The chain's CDR3 is CAINIHMGKEDTQYF. The CDR3, as DNA: TGTGCCATCAATATACACATGGGCAAGGAAGATACGCAGTATTTT.